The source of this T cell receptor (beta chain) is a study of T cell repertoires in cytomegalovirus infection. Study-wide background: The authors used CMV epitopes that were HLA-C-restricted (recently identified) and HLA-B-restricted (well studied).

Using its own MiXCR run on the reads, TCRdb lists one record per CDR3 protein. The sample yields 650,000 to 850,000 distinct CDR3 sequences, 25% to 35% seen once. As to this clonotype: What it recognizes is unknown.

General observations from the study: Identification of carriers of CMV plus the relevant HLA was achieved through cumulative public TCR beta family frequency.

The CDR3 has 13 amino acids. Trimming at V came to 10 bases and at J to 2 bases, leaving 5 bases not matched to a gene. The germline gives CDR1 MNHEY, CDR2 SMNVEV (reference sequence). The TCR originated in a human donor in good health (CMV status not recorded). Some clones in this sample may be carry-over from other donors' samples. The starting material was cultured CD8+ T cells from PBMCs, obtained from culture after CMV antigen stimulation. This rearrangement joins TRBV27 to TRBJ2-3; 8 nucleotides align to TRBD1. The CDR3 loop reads CATGQGLTDTQYF. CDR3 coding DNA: TGTGCCACCGGACAGGGACTCACAGATACGCAGTATTTT.